This TCR beta chain was identified in a study of cytomegalovirus exposure and HLA in healthy donors. The PCR used 60 Vbeta and 13 Jbeta primers. Produced via immunoSEQ multiplex PCR; TCRdb's table is partial and in-frame only. The repertoire includes about 98,000 clones, around 77% of them detected once, and 8% to 10% sits in the top ten. This CDR3 is built from 19 residues. Germline CDR1 is SGHVS and CDR2 is FQNEAQ. The junction had 22 bases not matched to a gene; V was cut back by 5 bases and J by 3 bases. The rearrangement joins TRBV7-8 to TRBJ2-7, with 7 positions matching TRBD2. This clonotype was sampled from a male donor in good health and CMV-seropositive. Sequences were obtained from PBMCs. This chain's CDR3 is CASSVPSRPGGGANYEQYF. CDR3 in DNA: TGTGCCAGCAGCGTTCCCTCACGCCCTGGGGGAGGGGCCAACTACGAGCAGTACTTC. Full variable domain (missing parts from reference TRBV7-8 and TRBJ2-7): GAGVSQSPRYKVAKRGQDVALRCDPISGHVSLFWYQQALGQGPEFLTYFQNEAQLDKSGLPSDRFFAERPEGSVSTLKIQRTQQEDSAVYLCASSVPSRPGGGANYEQYFGPGTRLTVT.